These 25 T cell receptor beta chains originate from one sample sequenced in a study of vaccination effects on CD4 cells after COVID-19. Antigen-specific CD4+ T cells were expanded (with viral peptide pools) by the ViraFEST assay ahead of sequencing. Once cultured for 10 days, the cells underwent separation to obtain CD4+ T cells. Vaccine recipients, nucleocapsid antibody negative, had no prior SARS-CoV-2 infection. Profiling relied on immunoSEQ multiplex PCR, and the TCRdb table lists in-frame clones only, not all of them. The sample includes about 28,000 clones, around 72% of them seen just once. For these receptors, no antigen is known. The sample was CD4+ T cells from PBMCs cultured with SARS-CoV-2 spike peptides, taken before COVID-19 vaccination. These receptors all stem from a human donor who received a COVID-19 vaccine.

This chain uses TRBV7-2 with TRBJ1-6; D is unresolved. The CDR3 extends over 17 amino acids. CDR1 and CDR2 (germline): SGHTA, FQGNSA. Trimming pared 1 base from V and 4 bases from J, leaving 14 bases between. For the CDR3, the DNA is TGTGCCAGCAGCTTAGGTGGGAGCGAGAGGTATAATTCACCCCTCCACTTT. Translation: CASSLGGSERYNSPLHF.

The rearrangement uses TRBV5-1 and TRBJ2-7; D perhaps matches TRBD1 (6 bases). The germline V and J ends were trimmed by 0 bases and 3 bases, with 16 bases remaining between them. Germline V gene data show CDR1 as SGHRS and CDR2 as YFSETQ. The CDR3 is made up of 16 amino acids. CDR3 bases: TGCGCCAGCAGCTTGGCCGAAGACAGGACTCTCTACGAGCAGTACTTC. Protein sequence: CASSLAEDRTLYEQYF. Combining the CDR3 with reference TRBV5-1 and TRBJ2-7 gives the whole variable domain KAGVTQTPRYLIKTRGQQVTLSCSPISGHRSVSWYQQTPGQGLQFLFEYFSETQRNKGNFPGRFSGRQFSNSRSEMNVSTLELGDSALYLCASSLAEDRTLYEQYFGPGTRLTVT.

The J gene is TRBJ2-6, the V gene TRBV24-1; TRBD1 matches at 12 bases. CDR3 length: 19 amino acids. CDR1 KGHDR and CDR2 SFDVKD come from the germline V gene. V shed 3 bases, J shed 4 bases, and the junction held 9 bases outside the gene matches. This chain's CDR3 is CATSDATGQGAAGANVLTF. Here the CDR3 DNA reads TGTGCCACCAGTGATGCCACGGGACAGGGGGCTGCGGGGGCCAACGTCCTGACTTTC.

The CDR3: CATSERGLAVLRGTGELFF. DNA for the CDR3: TGTGCCACCAGCGAAAGGGGACTAGCGGTACTGCGGGGCACCGGGGAGCTGTTTTTT. This chain joins TRBV15 and TRBJ2-2, with 11 nucleotides matching TRBD2. The V and J ends lost 5 bases and 4 bases, in that order; junction bases with no gene match: 15. CDR1 is LNHNV, CDR2 YYDKDF, per germline (reference sequence). The length of the CDR3 is 19 residues. The full variable domain, its missing parts supplied by reference TRBV15 and TRBJ2-2, is DAMVIQNPRYQVTQFGKPVTLSCSQTLNHNVMYWYQQKSSQAPKLLFHYYDKDFNNEADTPDNFQSRRPNTSFCFLDIRSPGLGDTAMYLCATSERGLAVLRGTGELFFGEGSRLTVL.

The chain uses TRBV6-1 and TRBJ2-4, with 8 bases aligning to TRBD1. Unmatched junction bases numbered 7, after V lost 0 bases and J lost 6 bases. Germline loops: CDR1 MNHNS, CDR2 SASEGT. The CDR3 runs 16 residues. In nucleotides, the CDR3 is TGTGCCAGCAGTGAAGCTCCCCCTGGACAGGGAAACATTCAGTACTTC. Protein: CASSEAPPGQGNIQYF.

V usage is TRBV24-1 and J usage is TRBJ1-5; D perhaps matches TRBD1 (5 bases). The CDR3 is made up of 16 amino acids. The V and J ends lost 6 bases and 2 bases respectively, with 16 bases between them. Germline values: CDR1 KGHDR, CDR2 SFDVKD. Here the CDR3 DNA reads TGTGCCACCAGTTCCAGGAAGACAGAACGCAATCAGCCCCAGCATTTT. It translates to CATSSRKTERNQPQHF.

The V call is TRBV6-1, the J call TRBJ2-1; D may match TRBD1 or TRBD2 (7 bases each). There are 16 residues in the CDR3. CDR1 is MNHNS and CDR2 is SASEGT in the germline V gene. V lost 4 bases and J lost 8, with 21 bases in between. The CDR3 DNA reads TGTGCCAGCAGTGGTAGGTGGGGAGGGGGCAAGGATGAGCAGTTCTTC. It encodes CASSGRWGGGKDEQFF.

The gene calls are TRBV7-8 and TRBJ1-5; 7 bases are a match to TRBD1. The CDR3 is 17 residues long. V shed 1 base, J shed 0 bases, and the junction held 6 bases outside the gene matches. CDR1 and CDR2 (germline): SGHVS, FQNEAQ. CDR3 sequence (DNA): TGTGCCAGCAGCTTAGGATGGAGACAGGGTAGCAATCAGCCCCAGCATTTT. It codes for CASSLGWRQGSNQPQHF.

This clone was detected once. The rearrangement uses TRBV7-2 and TRBJ2-5, with D maybe TRBD1 (6 bases). The CDR3 is 13 amino acids. V was pared by 1 base and J by 5 bases, with 8 bases between. Germline assignment: CDR1 SGHTA and CDR2 FQGNSA. In DNA form, the CDR3 reads TGTGCCAGCAGCTTAGGGGGGCCGGAGACCCAGTACTTC. It yields the protein CASSLGGPETQYF.

This clone came up a few times. The chain couples TRBV20-1 to TRBJ1-2; no clear D gene. The CDR3 is 13 amino acids. Trimming pared 3 bases from V and 2 bases from J, leaving 10 bases between. CDR1 and CDR2 from the germline V gene are DFQATT and SNEGSKA (reference sequence). The CDR3 nucleotides are TGCAGTGCTAGTTATCGAGGGAACTATGGCTACACCTTC. It encodes CSASYRGNYGYTF.

The chain joins TRBV20-1 to TRBJ1-5; perhaps TRBD1 as D (6 bases). The germline V gene has CDR1 DFQATT and CDR2 SNEGSKA (reference sequence). The V and J ends lost 3 bases and 0 bases respectively, with 9 bases between them. The CDR3 consists of 14 residues. For the CDR3, the DNA is TGCAGTGCTAGTTTGGGGGCTAGCAATCAGCCCCAGCATTTT. Its translation is CSASLGASNQPQHF.

This clone has only a few counts. The chain is built from TRBV18 and TRBJ2-7; the match to TRBD2 covers 10 bases. The CDR3 runs to 14 residues. J gave up 2 bases and V 3 bases, and 1 base lay outside the gene matches. The germline gives CDR1 KGHSH, CDR2 LQKENI. CDR3 amino acids: CASSPTSGTYEQYF. DNA for the CDR3: TGTGCCAGCTCACCTACTAGCGGGACCTACGAGCAGTACTTC.

The table lists this clone with a few counts. The genes are TRBV5-1 and TRBJ1-1, with D hard to call. Germline V CDR1 and CDR2: SGHRS, YFSETQ. Trimming cost V 0 bases and J 0 bases, with 3 bases left between them. CDR3 length: 13 amino acids. The CDR3 DNA reads TGCGCCAGCAGCTTGGAGCTGAACACTGAAGCTTTCTTT. Translated: CASSLELNTEAFF.

V usage is TRBV18 and J usage is TRBJ2-5; 12 nucleotides line up with TRBD2. The germline V gene has CDR1 KGHSH and CDR2 LQKENI. V dropped 3 bases and J dropped 4; count of bases not matched to a gene: 6. The length of the CDR3 is 16 residues. In nucleotides, the CDR3 is TGTGCCAGCTCACCCCTACCGGGACTAGCGGGAGAGACCCAGTACTTC. It encodes CASSPLPGLAGETQYF.

The chain is built from TRBV6-6 and TRBJ2-7; D possibly uses TRBD1 or TRBD2 (5 bases each). The V gene lost 5 bases and the J gene lost 4 bases, with 15 bases spanning the gap. CDR1 MNHNY and CDR2 SVGAGI come from the germline V gene (reference sequence). The CDR3 has 14 residues. DNA of the CDR3: TGTGCCAGCAGTCCAGACGGGACGGCTTACGAGCAGTACTTC. This codes for CASSPDGTAYEQYF.

This clone occurred once. The J gene is TRBJ2-5, the V gene TRBV21-1. TRBV21-1 is a documented pseudogene. The CDR3 is 14 amino acids. The CDR3 region is CASSGLGAVETQYF. As DNA, the CDR3 is TGTGCCAGCAGCGGACTCGGGGCCGTAGAGACCCAGTACTTC.

The rearrangement uses TRBV7-2 and TRBJ2-7; unclear D gene. The CDR3 runs to 16 residues. Germline V gives CDR1 SGHTA, CDR2 FQGNSA. Between the trimmed V and J ends, which lost 5 bases and 3 bases, there was a span of 20 bases. The CDR3: CASSTQPGVADYEQYF. Written as DNA, the CDR3 is TGTGCCAGCAGCACCCAACCTGGGGTCGCGGACTACGAGCAGTACTTC.

The chain couples TRBV3-1 (or the pseudogene TRBV3-2) to TRBJ2-1; 8 nucleotides match TRBD2. The CDR3 has 14 residues. Germline V gene lookup returns CDR1 LGHDT and CDR2 YNNKEL (reference sequence). The J segment lost 6 bases and the V segment lost 4 bases, leaving 5 bases of the junction unmatched. CDR3 region: CASSRGLDGNEQFF. The CDR3 nucleotides are TGTGCCAGCAGCCGGGGACTAGATGGCAATGAGCAGTTCTTC.

The gene calls are TRBV30 and TRBJ1-1; 9 bases are shared with TRBD1. The CDR3 runs 17 residues. V trimming: 8 bases; J trimming: 2 bases; junction bases outside the gene matches: 18. Germline V lookup: CDR1 GTSNPN, CDR2 SVGIG (reference sequence). Here the CDR3 reads CAGNLSPGQGGNTEAFF. The CDR3 nucleotides read TGTGCCGGAAACCTCTCCCCGGGACAGGGCGGAAACACTGAAGCTTTCTTT.

This clone was counted between two and nine times. The gene calls are TRBV9 and TRBJ1-3; D possibly corresponds to TRBD1 (5 bases). The germline gives CDR1 SGDLS, CDR2 YYNGEE. The CDR3 consists of 16 residues. V was shortened by 3 bases and J by 4 bases, with 17 bases between the two germline ends. As DNA, the CDR3 is TGTGCCAGCAGCGAACATGGCGGGGCGGGCGGAAACACCATATATTTT. It specifies CASSEHGGAGGNTIYF.

As for this clone: A junction boundary mismatches the germline segment, possibly from a read error. The V and J genes are TRBV11-2 and TRBJ2-7; a possible D gene is TRBD1 (6 bases). Germline values: CDR1 SGHAT, CDR2 FQNNGV. The CDR3 extends over 13 amino acids. CDR3 loop: CASSLDRQGPGSF. The CDR3 nucleotides read TGTGCCAGCAGCTTAGATAGGCAGGGGCCTGGGAGCTTC. The full variable domain, its missing parts supplied by reference TRBV11-2 and TRBJ2-7, is EAGVAQSPRYKIIEKRQSVAFWCNPISGHATLYWYQQILGQGPKLLIQFQNNGVVDDSQLPKDRFSAERLKGVDSTLKIQPAKLEDSAVYLCASSLDRQGPGSFGPGTRLTVT.

The chain employs TRBV7-8 and TRBJ1-5; no clear D gene. V gave up 3 bases and J gave up 4 bases, with 7 bases separating them. CDR3 length: 13 amino acids. Germline V lookup: CDR1 SGHVS, CDR2 FQNEAQ. CDR3 sequence reads: CASSFRGNQPQHF. Here the CDR3 DNA reads TGTGCCAGCAGCTTTCGAGGTAATCAGCCCCAGCATTTT. Combining the CDR3 with reference TRBV7-8 and TRBJ1-5 gives the whole variable domain GAGVSQSPRYKVAKRGQDVALRCDPISGHVSLFWYQQALGQGPEFLTYFQNEAQLDKSGLPSDRFFAERPEGSVSTLKIQRTQQEDSAVYLCASSFRGNQPQHFGDGTRLSIL.

The chain is built from TRBV29-1 and TRBJ1-1; the D is unclear. The CDR3 covers 11 residues. Between the trimmed V and J ends, which lost 7 bases and 1 base, there was a span of 7 bases. Per germline, CDR1 SQVTM and CDR2 ANQGSEA. CDR3 sequence: CSAAWNTEAFF. The CDR3 DNA sequence: TGCAGCGCCGCATGGAACACTGAAGCTTTCTTT.

This clone was found a few times. The chain carries TRBV18 and TRBJ1-5, with D perhaps matching TRBD1 (5 bases). The CDR3 length is 15 residues. V lost 1 base and J lost 2, with 9 bases in between. Germline CDR1 is KGHSH and CDR2 is LQKENI. CDR3: CASSPQGIGNQPQHF. In nucleotides, the CDR3 is TGTGCCAGCTCACCACAGGGGATCGGCAATCAGCCCCAGCATTTT.

The sample holds a few counts of this clone. V is TRBV6-4 and J is TRBJ2-1, with 10 positions matching TRBD2. V shed 6 bases and J 7 bases; nucleotides not matched to a gene: 9. CDR3 length: 15 residues. Germline V gives CDR1 MRHNA, CDR2 SNTAGT. CDR3 bases: TGTGCCAGCAGCCCTCTAGCGGGAGCTTTAAATGAGCAGTTCTTC. Translating it yields CASSPLAGALNEQFF.